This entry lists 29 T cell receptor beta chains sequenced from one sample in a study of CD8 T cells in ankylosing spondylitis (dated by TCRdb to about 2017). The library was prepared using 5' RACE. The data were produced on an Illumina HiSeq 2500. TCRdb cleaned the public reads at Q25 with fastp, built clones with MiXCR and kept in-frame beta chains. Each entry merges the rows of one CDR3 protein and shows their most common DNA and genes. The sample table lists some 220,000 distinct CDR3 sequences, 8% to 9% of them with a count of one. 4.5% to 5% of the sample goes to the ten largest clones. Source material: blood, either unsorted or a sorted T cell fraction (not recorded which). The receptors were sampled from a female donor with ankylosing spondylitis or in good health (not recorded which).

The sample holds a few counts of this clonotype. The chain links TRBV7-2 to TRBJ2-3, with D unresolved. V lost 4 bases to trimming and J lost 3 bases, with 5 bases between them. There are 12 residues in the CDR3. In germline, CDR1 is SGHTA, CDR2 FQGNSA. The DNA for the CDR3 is TGTGCCAGCAGCTCCGTGACAGATACGCAGTATTTT. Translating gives CASSSVTDTQYF.

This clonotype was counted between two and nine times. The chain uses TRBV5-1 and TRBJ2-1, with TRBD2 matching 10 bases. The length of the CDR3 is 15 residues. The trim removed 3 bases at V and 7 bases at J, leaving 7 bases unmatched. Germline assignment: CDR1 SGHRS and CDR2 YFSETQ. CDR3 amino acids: CASSYLAGDSNEQFF. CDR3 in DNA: TGCGCCAGCAGCTACCTAGCGGGAGATAGTAATGAGCAGTTCTTC. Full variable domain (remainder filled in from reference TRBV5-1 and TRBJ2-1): KAGVTQTPRYLIKTRGQQVTLSCSPISGHRSVSWYQQTPGQGLQFLFEYFSETQRNKGNFPGRFSGRQFSNSRSEMNVSTLELGDSALYLCASSYLAGDSNEQFFGPGTRLTVL.

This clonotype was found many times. CDR3 amino acids: CASSSRNFSGRGHEQFF. The CDR3 DNA sequence: TGTGCCAGCAGCTCCCGGAATTTTAGCGGGAGGGGGCATGAGCAGTTCTTC. The chain links TRBV7-8 to TRBJ2-1; the match to TRBD2 covers 11 bases. After removal of 4 bases from V and 8 bases from J, the junction contained 13 bases not matched to a gene. From germline, CDR1 is SGHVS and CDR2 FQNEAQ. This CDR3 spans 17 amino acids. The full variable domain, in which reference TRBV7-8 and TRBJ2-1 provide the parts outside the CDR3, is GAGVSQSPRYKVAKRGQDVALRCDPISGHVSLFWYQQALGQGPEFLTYFQNEAQLDKSGLPSDRFFAERPEGSVSTLKIQRTQQEDSAVYLCASSSRNFSGRGHEQFFGPGTRLTVL.

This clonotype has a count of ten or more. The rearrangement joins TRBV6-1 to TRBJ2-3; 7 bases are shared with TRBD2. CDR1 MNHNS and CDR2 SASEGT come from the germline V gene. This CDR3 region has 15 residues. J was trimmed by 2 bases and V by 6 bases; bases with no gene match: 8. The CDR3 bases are TGTGCCAGCAGCTGGGAGGGCAGGAACACAGATACGCAGTATTTT. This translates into CASSWEGRNTDTQYF.

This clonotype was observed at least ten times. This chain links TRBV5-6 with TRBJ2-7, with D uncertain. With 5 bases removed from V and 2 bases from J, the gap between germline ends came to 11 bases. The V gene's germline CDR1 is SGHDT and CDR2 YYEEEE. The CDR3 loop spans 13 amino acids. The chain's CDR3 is CASRLPNTYEQYF. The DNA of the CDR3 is TGTGCCAGCAGGCTCCCGAACACCTACGAGCAGTACTTC. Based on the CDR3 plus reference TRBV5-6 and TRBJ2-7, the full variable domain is DAGVTQSPTHLIKTRGQQVTLRCSPKSGHDTVSWYQQALGQGPQFIFQYYEEEERQRGNFPDRFSGHQFPNYSSELNVNALLLGDSALYLCASRLPNTYEQYFGPGTRLTVT.

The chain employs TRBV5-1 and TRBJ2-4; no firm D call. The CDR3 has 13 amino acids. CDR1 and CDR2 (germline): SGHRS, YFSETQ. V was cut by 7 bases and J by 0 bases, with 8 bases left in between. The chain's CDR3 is CASFPLAKNIQYF. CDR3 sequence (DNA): TGCGCCAGCTTCCCTCTAGCCAAAAACATTCAGTACTTC. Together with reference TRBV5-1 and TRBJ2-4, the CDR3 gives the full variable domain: KAGVTQTPRYLIKTRGQQVTLSCSPISGHRSVSWYQQTPGQGLQFLFEYFSETQRNKGNFPGRFSGRQFSNSRSEMNVSTLELGDSALYLCASFPLAKNIQYFGAGTRLSVL.

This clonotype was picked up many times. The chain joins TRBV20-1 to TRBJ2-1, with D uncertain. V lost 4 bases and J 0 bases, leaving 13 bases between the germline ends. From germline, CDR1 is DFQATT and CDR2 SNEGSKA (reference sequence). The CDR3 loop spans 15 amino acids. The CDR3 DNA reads TGCAGTGCTAATCACCGAGCCGGCTCCTACAATGAGCAGTTCTTC. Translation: CSANHRAGSYNEQFF.

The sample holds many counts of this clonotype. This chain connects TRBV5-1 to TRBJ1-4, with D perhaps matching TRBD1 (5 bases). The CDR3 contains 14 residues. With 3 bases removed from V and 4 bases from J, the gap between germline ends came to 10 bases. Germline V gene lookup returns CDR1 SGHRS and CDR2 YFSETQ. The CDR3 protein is CASSSDSRNEKLFF. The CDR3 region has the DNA TGCGCCAGCAGCTCCGACAGCCGTAATGAAAAACTGTTTTTT.

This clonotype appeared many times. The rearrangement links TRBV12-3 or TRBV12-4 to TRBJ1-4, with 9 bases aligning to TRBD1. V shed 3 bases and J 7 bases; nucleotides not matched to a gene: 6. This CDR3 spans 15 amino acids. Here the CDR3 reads CASSFGGTGREKLFF. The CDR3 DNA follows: TGTGCCAGCAGTTTTGGTGGGACAGGGCGTGAAAAACTGTTTTTT.

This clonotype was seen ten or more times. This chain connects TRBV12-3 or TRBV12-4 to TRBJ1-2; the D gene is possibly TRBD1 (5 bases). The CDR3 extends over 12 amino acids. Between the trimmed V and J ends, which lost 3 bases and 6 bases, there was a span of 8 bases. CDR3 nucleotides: TGTGCCAGCAGTTTTGGGGGGGATGGCTACACCTTC. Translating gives CASSFGGDGYTF.

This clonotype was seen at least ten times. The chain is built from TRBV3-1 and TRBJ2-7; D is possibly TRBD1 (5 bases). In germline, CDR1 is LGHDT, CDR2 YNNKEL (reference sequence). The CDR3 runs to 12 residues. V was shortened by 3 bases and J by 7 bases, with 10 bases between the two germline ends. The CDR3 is CASSHPQEEQYF. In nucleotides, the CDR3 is TGTGCCAGCAGCCATCCACAGGAAGAGCAGTACTTC.

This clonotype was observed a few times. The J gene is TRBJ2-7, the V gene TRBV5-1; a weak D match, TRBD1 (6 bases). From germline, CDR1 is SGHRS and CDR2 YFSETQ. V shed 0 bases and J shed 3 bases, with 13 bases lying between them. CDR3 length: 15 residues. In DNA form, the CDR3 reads TGCGCCAGCAGCTTGGCGGGACAAGGTATCTACGAGCAGTACTTC. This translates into CASSLAGQGIYEQYF.

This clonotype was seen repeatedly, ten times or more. The CDR3 spells CASTLGPDGAFF. The CDR3, as DNA: TGTGCCAGCACCTTGGGCCCTGATGGAGCTTTCTTT. The V and J genes are TRBV7-2 and TRBJ1-1; D is uncertain. Trimming removed 7 bases from V and 10 bases from J, with 16 bases in between. The V gene's germline CDR1 is SGHTA and CDR2 FQGNSA. This CDR3 has 12 residues.

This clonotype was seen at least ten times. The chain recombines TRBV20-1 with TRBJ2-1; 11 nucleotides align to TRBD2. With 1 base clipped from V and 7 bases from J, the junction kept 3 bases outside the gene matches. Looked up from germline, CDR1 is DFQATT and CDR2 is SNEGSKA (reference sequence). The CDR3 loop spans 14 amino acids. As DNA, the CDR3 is TGCAGTGCTAGAGCCTTAGCGGGAGGGAATGAGCAGTTCTTC. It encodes CSARALAGGNEQFF.

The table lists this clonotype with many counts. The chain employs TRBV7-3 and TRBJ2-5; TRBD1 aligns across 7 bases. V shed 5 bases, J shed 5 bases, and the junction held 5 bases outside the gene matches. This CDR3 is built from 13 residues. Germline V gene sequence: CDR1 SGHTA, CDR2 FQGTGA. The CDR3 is CASSPRGGETQYF. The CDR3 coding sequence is TGTGCCAGCAGCCCCCGAGGGGGCGAGACCCAGTACTTC.

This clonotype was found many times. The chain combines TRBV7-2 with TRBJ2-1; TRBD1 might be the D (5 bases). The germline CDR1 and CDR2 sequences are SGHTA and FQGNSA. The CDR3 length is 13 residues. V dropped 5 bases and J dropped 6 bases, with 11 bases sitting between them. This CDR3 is CASSLRQTNEQFF. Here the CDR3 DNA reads TGTGCCAGCAGCCTACGACAGACCAATGAGCAGTTCTTC.

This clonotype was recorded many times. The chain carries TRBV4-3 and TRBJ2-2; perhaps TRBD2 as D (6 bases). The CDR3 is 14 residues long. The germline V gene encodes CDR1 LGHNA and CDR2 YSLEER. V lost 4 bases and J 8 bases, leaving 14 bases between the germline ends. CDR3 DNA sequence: TGCGCCAGCAGCCCCCGGGAGTTGGTTGGGGAGCTGTTTTTT. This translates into CASSPRELVGELFF.

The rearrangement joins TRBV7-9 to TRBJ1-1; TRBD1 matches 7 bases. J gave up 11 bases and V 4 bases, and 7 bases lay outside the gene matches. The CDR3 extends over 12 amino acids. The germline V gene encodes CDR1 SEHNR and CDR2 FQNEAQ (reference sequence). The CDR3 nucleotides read TGTGCCAGCAGCTATACCGGGACAGCCGCTTTCTTT. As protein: CASSYTGTAAFF.

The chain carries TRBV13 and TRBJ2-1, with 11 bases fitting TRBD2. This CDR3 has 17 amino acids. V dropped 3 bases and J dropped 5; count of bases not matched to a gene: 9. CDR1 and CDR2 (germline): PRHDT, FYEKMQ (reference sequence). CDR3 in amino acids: CASSFPPGLAVNNEQFF. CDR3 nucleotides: TGTGCCAGCAGCTTCCCACCGGGACTAGCGGTTAACAATGAGCAGTTCTTC.

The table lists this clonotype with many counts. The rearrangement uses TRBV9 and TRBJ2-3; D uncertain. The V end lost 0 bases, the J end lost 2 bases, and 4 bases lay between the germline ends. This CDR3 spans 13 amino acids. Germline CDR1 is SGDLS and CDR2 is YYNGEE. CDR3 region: CASSVDSTDTQYF. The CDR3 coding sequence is TGTGCCAGCAGCGTAGACTCCACAGATACGCAGTATTTT.

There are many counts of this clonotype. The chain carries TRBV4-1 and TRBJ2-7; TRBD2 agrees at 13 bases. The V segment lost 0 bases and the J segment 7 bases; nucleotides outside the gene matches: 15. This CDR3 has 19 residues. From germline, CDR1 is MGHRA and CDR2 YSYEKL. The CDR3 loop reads CASSQDYRLAGGGVLEQYF. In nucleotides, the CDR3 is TGCGCCAGCAGCCAAGATTACCGACTAGCGGGAGGTGGAGTACTTGAGCAGTACTTC.

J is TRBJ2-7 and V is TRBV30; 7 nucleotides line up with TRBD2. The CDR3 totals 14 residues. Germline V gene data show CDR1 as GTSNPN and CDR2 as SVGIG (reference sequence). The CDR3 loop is CAGPKTSQTDEQYF. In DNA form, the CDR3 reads TGTGCTGGACCCAAGACTAGCCAGACGGACGAGCAGTACTTC.

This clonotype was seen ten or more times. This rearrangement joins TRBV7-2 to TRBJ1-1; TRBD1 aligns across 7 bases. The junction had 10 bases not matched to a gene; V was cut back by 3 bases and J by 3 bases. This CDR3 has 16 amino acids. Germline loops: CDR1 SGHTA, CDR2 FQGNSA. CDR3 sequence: CASSFPRGGGDTEAFF. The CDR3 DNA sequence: TGTGCCAGCAGCTTCCCCCGGGGAGGGGGCGACACTGAAGCTTTCTTT.

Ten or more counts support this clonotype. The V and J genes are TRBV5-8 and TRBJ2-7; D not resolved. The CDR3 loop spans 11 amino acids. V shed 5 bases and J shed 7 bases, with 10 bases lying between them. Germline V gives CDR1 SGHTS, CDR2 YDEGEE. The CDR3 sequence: CASSLGREQYF. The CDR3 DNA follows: TGTGCCAGCAGTTTAGGTCGGGAGCAGTACTTC.

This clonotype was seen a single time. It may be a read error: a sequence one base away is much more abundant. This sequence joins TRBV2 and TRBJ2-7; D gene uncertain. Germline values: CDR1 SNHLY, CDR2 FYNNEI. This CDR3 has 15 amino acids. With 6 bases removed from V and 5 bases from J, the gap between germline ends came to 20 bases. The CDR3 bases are TGTGCCAGCAGCGACATACGGGTATCAAAGGACGAGCAGTACTTC. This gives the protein CASSDIRVSKDEQYF.

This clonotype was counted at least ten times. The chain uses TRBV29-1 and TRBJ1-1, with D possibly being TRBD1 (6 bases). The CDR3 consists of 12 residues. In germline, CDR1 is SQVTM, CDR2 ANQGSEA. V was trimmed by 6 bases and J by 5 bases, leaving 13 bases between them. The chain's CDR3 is CSVDRSATEAFF. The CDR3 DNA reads TGCAGCGTGGACAGATCCGCTACTGAAGCTTTCTTT.

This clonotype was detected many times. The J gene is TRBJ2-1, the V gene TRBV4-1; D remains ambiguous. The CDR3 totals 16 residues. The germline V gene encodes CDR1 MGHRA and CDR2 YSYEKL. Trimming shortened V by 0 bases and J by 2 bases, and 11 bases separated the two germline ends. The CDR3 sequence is CASSQDRAQPYNEQFF. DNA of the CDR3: TGCGCCAGCAGCCAAGATAGGGCTCAACCCTACAATGAGCAGTTCTTC.

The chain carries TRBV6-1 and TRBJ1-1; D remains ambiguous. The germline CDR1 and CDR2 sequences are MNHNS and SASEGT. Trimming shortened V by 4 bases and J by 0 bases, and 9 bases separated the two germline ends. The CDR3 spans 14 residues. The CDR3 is CASSAAGVNTEAFF. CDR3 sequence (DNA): TGTGCCAGCAGTGCGGCTGGCGTGAACACTGAAGCTTTCTTT.

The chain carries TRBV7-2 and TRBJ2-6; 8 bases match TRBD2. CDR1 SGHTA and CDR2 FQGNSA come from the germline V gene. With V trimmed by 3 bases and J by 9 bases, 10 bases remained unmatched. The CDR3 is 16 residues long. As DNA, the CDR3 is TGTGCCAGCAGCTTTACTCCGGGGGCGGGAGGCAACGTCCTGACTTTC. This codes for CASSFTPGAGGNVLTF.